The 10 T cell receptor beta chains presented below share a single source sample, sequenced in a study of cytomegalovirus exposure and HLA in healthy donors. With 60 Vbeta and 13 Jbeta primers, the PCR was carried out. TCRdb's table, derived via immunoSEQ multiplex PCR, lists solely in-frame clones and lacks some. Counted here are 150,000 to 200,000 clones, roughly 80% occurring once; the ten biggest clones make up 0.26%. Sequenced material: PBMCs. Receptors were obtained from a boy younger than 18 in good health and CMV-seronegative.

The rearrangement links TRBV5-1 to TRBJ1-1; D ambiguous. Trimming pared 7 bases from V and 4 bases from J, leaving 17 bases between. This CDR3 is 14 amino acids long. Per the germline V gene, CDR1 is SGHRS and CDR2 is YFSETQ. Here the CDR3 DNA reads TGCGCCAGCCGGGAGGGCTCGTTGACCACTGAAGCTTTCTTT. This sequence encodes CASREGSLTTEAFF.

The chain links TRBV7-6 to TRBJ2-2; 8 bases align to TRBD2. In germline, CDR1 is SGHVS, CDR2 FNYEAQ. This CDR3 region has 17 residues. Trimming took 1 base from V and 4 from J; bases not matched to a gene: 8. CDR3 DNA: TGTGCCAGCAGCTTAGATCAAGCGGGGGCTTCCACCGGGGAGCTGTTTTTT. Protein product: CASSLDQAGASTGELFF.

V usage is TRBV12-5 and J usage is TRBJ2-3, with 9 nucleotides matching TRBD2. Per the germline V gene, CDR1 is LGHNT and CDR2 is FRNRAP. V lost 8 bases to trimming and J lost 0 bases; unmatched junction nucleotides: 6. This CDR3 is built from 15 residues. In DNA, the CDR3 is TGTGCTAGTCGCGCGGGAGGGGATAGCACAGATACGCAGTATTTT. It encodes CASRAGGDSTDTQYF.

CDR3 sequence reads: CAWTGGNGYTF. In DNA form, the CDR3 reads TGTGCCTGGACAGGGGGGAATGGCTACACCTTC. V gene TRBV30 combines with J gene TRBJ1-2; 7 bases map to TRBD1. This CDR3 region has 11 residues. Per the germline V gene, CDR1 is GTSNPN and CDR2 is SVGIG (reference sequence). With 4 bases clipped from V and 6 bases from J, the junction kept 2 bases outside the gene matches.

V is TRBV5-6 and J is TRBJ2-7; no clear D gene. The CDR3 length is 14 residues. V shed 1 base and J shed 1 base, with 9 bases lying between them. Germline CDR1 SGHDT, CDR2 YYEEEE. CDR3 amino acids: CASSLPGSSYEQYF. The CDR3 DNA follows: TGTGCCAGCAGCTTGCCCGGTTCGTCCTACGAGCAGTACTTC.

The sample holds one count of this clone. V gene TRBV10-2 combines with J gene TRBJ2-5; 15 bases agree with TRBD2. Trimming removed 1 base from V and 6 bases from J; junction bases left unmatched: 12. This CDR3 is 19 amino acids long. Per germline, CDR1 WSHSY and CDR2 SAAADI. CDR3 residues: CASSEYEGLAGGREKTQYF. The CDR3 DNA sequence: TGCGCCAGCAGTGAGTACGAGGGACTAGCGGGAGGTCGAGAAAAGACCCAGTACTTC.

The chain is built from TRBV5-6 and TRBJ1-1; no clear D. The V end was cut by 2 bases, the J end by 7 bases, with 9 bases between. The length of the CDR3 is 12 residues. Per germline, CDR1 SGHDT and CDR2 YYEEEE. CDR3 sequence (DNA): TGTGCCAGCAGCTTAGCTTATGGTGAAGCTTTCTTT. Protein: CASSLAYGEAFF.

The chain has TRBV15 and TRBJ2-3, with 11 bases that match TRBD1. The junction had 15 bases not matched to a gene; V was cut back by 2 bases and J by 11 bases. The CDR3 runs 17 residues. CDR1 is LNHNV, CDR2 YYDKDF, per germline (reference sequence). CDR3: CATSRRGQGDPEGEQYF. In DNA, the CDR3 is TGTGCCACCAGCAGACGGGGACAGGGGGACCCCGAGGGAGAGCAGTATTTT.

This rearrangement joins TRBV29-1 to TRBJ2-1; 8 positions match TRBD1. Germline assignment: CDR1 SQVTM and CDR2 ANQGSEA. Losses at the gene ends were 6 bases for V and 2 bases for J; bases not matched to a gene: 6. CDR3 length: 14 residues. CDR3 in amino acids: CSVVTGDTYNEQFF. DNA for the CDR3: TGCAGCGTGGTGACAGGGGACACCTACAATGAGCAGTTCTTC.

This sequence joins TRBV18 and TRBJ1-4; D gene ambiguous. The CDR3 extends over 13 amino acids. Germline V gene sequence: CDR1 KGHSH, CDR2 LQKENI. The V end was cut by 2 bases, the J end by 4 bases, with 5 bases between. The chain's CDR3 is CASSPTSNEKLFF. DNA for the CDR3: TGTGCCAGCTCACCAACGAGTAATGAAAAACTGTTTTTT.